This is a list of T cell receptor beta chains from one sample in a study of blood T cells in healthy people across ages. TCRdb recomputed calls from the 5' RACE reads with MiXCR, one row per CDR3 protein. The top ten clones hold 20% to 25% of a sample with around 500,000 distinct CDR3 sequences, roughly 48% of them seen once. The sample was blood. These receptors all come from a man aged 80 or over in good health. CDR3s include the opening cysteine and the closing phenylalanine or tryptophan. The D gene is left open where the match is weak. Clone size appears in some rows only: once, few, many, or a class for an expanded clone.

>14|-|TRBV20-1|TRBJ2-6|-
CSARQSFGANVLTF
TGCAGTGCTAGACAAAGCTTTGGGGCCAACGTCCTGACTTTC
>16|-|TRBV5-6|TRBJ2-1|once
CASSHRRGAPGDEQFF
TGTGCCAGCAGCCACCGTAGGGGGGCACCCGGGGATGAGCAGTTCTTC
>17|TRBD1|TRBV7-9|TRBJ2-3|-
CASSLEPQGASTDTQYF
TGTGCCAGCAGCTTAGAACCACAGGGGGCGAGCACAGATACGCAGTATTTT
>17|-|TRBV5-5|TRBJ1-4|-
CASSLRSRVSPGEKLFF
TGTGCCAGCAGCTTGAGGTCCCGTGTCAGCCCGGGAGAAAAACTGTTTTTT
>13|-|TRBV20-1|TRBJ1-5|few
CSAGGYGTQPQHF
TGCAGTGCGGGAGGGTACGGGACTCAGCCCCAGCATTTT
>16|TRBD2|TRBV7-9|TRBJ2-7|few
CASSIGLAASSYEQYF
TGTGCCAGCAGCATCGGACTAGCGGCTAGCTCCTACGAGCAGTACTTC
>12|-|TRBV6-2/TRBV6-3|TRBJ2-7|-
CASKTEDYEQYF
TGTGCCAGCAAGACAGAGGACTACGAGCAGTACTTC
>15|-|TRBV12-3/TRBV12-4|TRBJ2-1|few
CASSPRIGPYNEQFF
TGTGCCAGCAGCCCCAGGATAGGGCCCTACAATGAGCAGTTCTTC
>16|-|TRBV7-2|TRBJ1-2|-
CASSSGGSSPVYGYTF
TGTGCCAGCAGCTCCGGGGGCTCCTCACCAGTTTATGGCTACACCTTC
>13|-|TRBV4-3|TRBJ2-5|-
CASSQDPEETQYF
TGCGCCAGCAGCCAAGATCCTGAGGAGACCCAGTACTTC
>16|-|TRBV5-1|TRBJ1-6|-
CASSHNERSYNSPLHF
TGCGCCAGCAGCCACAATGAACGCTCCTATAATTCACCCCTCCACTTT
>15|TRBD2|TRBV7-3|TRBJ2-1|-
CASSVGGASYNEQFF
TGTGCCAGCAGCGTCGGGGGGGCCTCCTACAATGAGCAGTTCTTC
>15|-|TRBV5-5|TRBJ2-7|few
CASSIAGDLSYEQYF
TGTGCCAGCAGCATTGCAGGGGACCTTTCCTACGAGCAGTACTTC
>15|-|TRBV4-2|TRBJ2-7|-
CASSQGGTRTYEQYF
TGTGCCAGCAGCCAAGGGGGTACTAGAACCTACGAGCAGTACTTC
>16|-|TRBV29-1|TRBJ2-3|few
CSVRGLGGAYTDTQYF
TGCAGCGTTAGGGGGTTGGGGGGCGCCTACACAGATACGCAGTATTTT
>15|TRBD1|TRBV7-2|TRBJ2-7|-
CASSFPGQLRYEQYF
TGTGCCAGCAGCTTCCCGGGACAGTTGAGGTACGAGCAGTACTTC
>14|-|TRBV10-3|TRBJ2-5|few
CATSPLEGSDEQYF
TGTGCCACCAGCCCCCTGGAGGGTTCGGATGAGCAGTACTTC
>16|TRBD2|TRBV4-3|TRBJ2-1|-
CASSQESSGSYNEQFF
TGCGCCAGCAGCCAAGAGTCTAGCGGTTCCTACAATGAGCAGTTCTTC
>13|-|TRBV7-2|TRBJ2-3|-
CASSLGLADTQYF
TGTGCCAGCAGCTTAGGTCTGGCAGATACGCAGTATTTT
>14|-|TRBV30|TRBJ2-7|-
CACQGWPVSHEQYF
TGTGCCTGTCAGGGTTGGCCTGTTTCGCACGAGCAGTACTTC
>16|TRBD1|TRBV5-5|TRBJ1-2|few
CASTLGQGLRGSGYTF
TGTGCCAGCACCCTGGGACAGGGGTTGAGAGGATCCGGCTACACCTTC
>16|-|TRBV6-6|TRBJ1-1|few
CASNWIRRNMNTEAFF
TGTGCCAGCAACTGGATCAGGCGAAACATGAACACTGAAGCTTTCTTT
>12|-|TRBV29-1|TRBJ1-1|-
CSVDRGQTEAFF
TGCAGCGTGGATCGGGGGCAGACTGAAGCTTTCTTT
>14|-|TRBV20-1|TRBJ1-1|-
CSATGGGADTEAFF
TGCAGTGCTACGGGGGGGGGCGCGGACACTGAAGCTTTCTTT
>14|-|TRBV7-3|TRBJ2-5|-
CASSPQTRGATQYF
TGTGCCAGCAGCCCGCAAACTAGGGGCGCGACCCAGTACTTC
>13|TRBD1|TRBV9|TRBJ2-7|-
CASAEGAASEQYF
TGTGCCAGCGCCGAGGGGGCGGCAAGCGAGCAGTACTTC
>12|-|TRBV10-3|TRBJ2-7|few
CATKAPSYEQYF
TGTGCCACCAAAGCACCTTCCTACGAGCAGTACTTC
>14|-|TRBV7-9|TRBJ2-6|-
CSSSDGSGANVLTF
TGTTCCAGCAGCGACGGTAGCGGGGCCAACGTCCTGACTTTC
>14|-|TRBV12-3/TRBV12-4|TRBJ2-1|-
CASSFETTHNEQFF
TGTGCCAGCAGTTTTGAGACTACTCACAATGAGCAGTTCTTC
>11|-|TRBV29-1|TRBJ2-3|-
CSVSRQEEEYF
TGCAGCGTTTCCCGACAAGAAGAGGAGTATTTT
>16|TRBD1|TRBV9|TRBJ2-1|few
CASSVTGTAQYNEQFF
TGTGCCAGCAGCGTTACCGGGACAGCACAATACAATGAGCAGTTCTTC
>12|-|TRBV7-2|TRBJ2-7|few
CASSDDRYEQYF
TGTGCCAGCAGCGATGACAGATACGAGCAGTACTTC
>16|-|TRBV5-6|TRBJ2-4|-
CASSSRIPGQWNIQYF
TGTGCCAGCAGTTCAAGGATCCCCGGACAGTGGAACATTCAGTACTTC
>15|-|TRBV20-1|TRBJ2-5|-
CSARVVLLVQETQYF
TGCAGTGCTAGAGTGGTGTTATTGGTGCAAGAGACCCAGTACTTC
>13|-|TRBV20-1|TRBJ2-5|few
CSARIIQQETQYF
TGCAGTGCTAGAATCATACAGCAAGAGACCCAGTACTTC
>13|-|TRBV6-5|TRBJ1-1|-
CANSWGQNTEAFF
TGTGCCAACAGTTGGGGGCAGAACACTGAAGCTTTCTTT